One and the same sample provided the 21 T cell receptor beta chains below, sequenced in a study of cytomegalovirus exposure and HLA in healthy donors. The PCR was carried out with 60 Vbeta primers and 13 Jbeta primers. The table came from immunoSEQ multiplex PCR; TCRdb's copy has only in-frame clones and leaves some out. This sample has roughly 70,000 clones, with about 75% found just once. The sequenced sample was PBMCs. These receptors were collected from a man between 65 and 85 years old in good health and CMV-seronegative.

This clone has a single count. V and J are TRBV6-4 and TRBJ1-1; 7 positions match TRBD1. This CDR3 spans 14 amino acids. The germline CDR1 and CDR2 sequences are MRHNA and SNTAGT. The V gene end was trimmed by 5 bases and the J gene end by 1 base; junction bases not matched to a gene: 4. As DNA, the CDR3 is TGTGCCAGCAGTCCCGGGACAGAGAACACTGAAGCTTTCTTT. This translates into CASSPGTENTEAFF.

V and J are TRBV30 and TRBJ2-5; 12 bases align to TRBD2. The CDR3 covers 16 residues. Germline loops: CDR1 GTSNPN, CDR2 SVGIG (reference sequence). V lost 0 bases to trimming and J lost 2 bases; unmatched junction nucleotides: 4. The CDR3 spells CAWSVGLAGGQETQYF. As DNA, the CDR3 is TGTGCCTGGAGTGTAGGCCTAGCGGGGGGGCAAGAGACCCAGTACTTC.

This chain joins TRBV7-2 and TRBJ2-7; D is possibly TRBD1 (5 bases). The V end was cut by 4 bases, the J end by 2 bases, with 9 bases between. CDR3 length equals 13 residues. Germline V gene lookup returns CDR1 SGHTA and CDR2 FQGNSA. The CDR3: CASSSQDPYEQYF. DNA for the CDR3: TGTGCCAGCAGCTCACAGGACCCCTACGAGCAGTACTTC.

This clone was seen only a few times. This chain joins TRBV2 and TRBJ1-1; tentative D call: TRBD1 (5 bases). The CDR3 runs 14 residues. Germline V CDR1 and CDR2: SNHLY, FYNNEI. The V and J ends lost 2 bases and 1 base respectively, with 8 bases between them. The CDR3 nucleotides read TGTGCCAGCAGTGAATTAGGGGCGAACACTGAAGCTTTCTTT. Protein sequence: CASSELGANTEAFF.

J is TRBJ1-2 and V is TRBV30; 9 nucleotides match TRBD1. The germline gives CDR1 GTSNPN, CDR2 SVGIG (reference sequence). This CDR3 spans 14 amino acids. The V segment lost 2 bases and the J segment 6 bases; nucleotides outside the gene matches: 7. CDR3 DNA: TGTGCCTGGAGTCGAGGACAGGGGTCTGATGGCTACACCTTC. It codes for CAWSRGQGSDGYTF.

This chain links TRBV7-6 with TRBJ2-3; D might be TRBD1 (6 bases). The CDR3 is 15 amino acids. The germline CDR1 and CDR2 sequences are SGHVS and FNYEAQ. Trimming cost V 5 bases and J 5 bases, with 17 bases left between them. The CDR3 DNA reads as TGTGCCAGCAGCCCCCGTGGGGGCTGGGTAGATACGCAGTATTTT. It yields the protein CASSPRGGWVDTQYF. Full variable domain (remainder filled in from reference TRBV7-6 and TRBJ2-3): GAGVSQSPRYKVTKRGQDVALRCDPISGHVSLYWYRQALGQGPEFLTYFNYEAQQDKSGLPNDRFSAERPEGSISTLTIQRTEQRDSAMYRCASSPRGGWVDTQYFGPGTRLTVL.

This clone was recorded only once. This chain connects TRBV28 to TRBJ1-2, with 10 positions matching TRBD1. Germline CDR1 reads MDHEN; CDR2 reads SYDVKM. The CDR3 spans 17 residues. The ends lost 6 bases at V and 4 bases at J; junction bases unmatched: 14. CDR3 coding DNA: TGTGCCAGCAGGGGGGGGACAGGGGCGCTTGGTCTCTATGGCTACACCTTC. This encodes CASRGGTGALGLYGYTF.

This chain joins TRBV7-9 and TRBJ2-3; perhaps TRBD1 as D (6 bases). Trimming removed 3 bases from V and 0 bases from J, with 10 bases in between. This CDR3 is 15 amino acids long. Germline V gene data show CDR1 as SEHNR and CDR2 as FQNEAQ (reference sequence). CDR3 loop: CASSLVDRSTDTQYF. As DNA, the CDR3 is TGTGCCAGCAGCTTGGTGGACAGAAGCACAGATACGCAGTATTTT.

The V gene is TRBV29-1, the J gene TRBJ2-5, with 7 bases aligning to TRBD1. The J call is in doubt because the DNA end fits TRBJ2-7 better. This CDR3 contains 14 residues. The V gene's germline CDR1 is SQVTM and CDR2 ANQGSEA. The CDR3 DNA is TGCAGCGTCCGAACCGCACAGGGGCCCTACGAGCAGTACTTC. This sequence encodes CSVRTAQGPYEQYF.

This chain's CDR3 is CASRGGYSGANVLTF. DNA of the CDR3: TGTGCCAGCAGAGGAGGGTACTCTGGGGCCAACGTCCTGACTTTC. This chain connects TRBV6-5 to TRBJ2-6; the D gene is possibly TRBD2 (6 bases). The V and J ends lost 6 bases and 0 bases respectively, with 9 bases between them. The CDR3 contains 15 residues. Germline V lookup: CDR1 MNHEY, CDR2 SVGAGI.

This clone has just one count. This CDR3 reads CASSLTTPSYNEQFF. The CDR3 DNA reads as TGCGCCAGCAGCTTGACTACTCCTTCCTACAATGAGCAGTTCTTC. V gene TRBV5-1 combines with J gene TRBJ2-1, with D unresolved. The CDR3 covers 15 residues. Trimming cost V 1 base and J 1 base, with 9 bases left between them. The germline V gene has CDR1 SGHRS and CDR2 YFSETQ.

This clone appeared a few times. CDR3 sequence (DNA): TGTGCCAGCTTGGCAGGGTATACCTATGGCTACACCTTC. It translates to CASLAGYTYGYTF. The chain uses TRBV2 and TRBJ1-2; D is perhaps TRBD1 (5 bases). CDR1 is SNHLY and CDR2 is FYNNEI in the germline V gene. V was trimmed by 8 bases and J by 4 bases, leaving 14 bases between them. The length of the CDR3 is 13 residues.

A few counts support this clone. This rearrangement joins TRBV19 to TRBJ1-2; D remains ambiguous. This CDR3 contains 12 residues. Germline CDR1 reads LNHDA; CDR2 reads SQIVND (reference sequence). V gave up 5 bases and J gave up 8 bases, with 12 bases separating them. CDR3 residues: CASSQLRVGYTF. CDR3 coding DNA: TGTGCCAGTAGTCAGTTGCGGGTCGGCTACACCTTC.

This clone was picked up one time. The V and J genes are TRBV5-1 and TRBJ1-1, with D tentatively TRBD1 (5 bases). V shed 2 bases and J shed 6 bases, with 14 bases lying between them. CDR3 size: 14 residues. Germline CDR1 and CDR2: SGHRS and YFSETQ. CDR3 protein: CASSFDGQGAEAFF. Here the CDR3 DNA reads TGCGCCAGCAGCTTTGACGGACAAGGCGCTGAAGCTTTCTTT. The full variable domain, completed using reference TRBV5-1 and TRBJ1-1, is KAGVTQTPRYLIKTRGQQVTLSCSPISGHRSVSWYQQTPGQGLQFLFEYFSETQRNKGNFPGRFSGRQFSNSRSEMNVSTLELGDSALYLCASSFDGQGAEAFFGQGTRLTVV.

The J gene is TRBJ1-5, the V gene TRBV2, with unresolved D. CDR1 SNHLY and CDR2 FYNNEI come from the germline V gene. This CDR3 comprises 20 residues. V was shortened by 2 bases and J by 4 bases, with 27 bases between the two germline ends. The DNA of the CDR3 is TGTGCCAGCAGTGAAAGCCCCGACCGAGGGAACTTCTTGGGGAATCAGCCCCAGCATTTT. Protein: CASSESPDRGNFLGNQPQHF.

This sequence joins TRBV5-1 and TRBJ2-7; 8 positions match TRBD1. Trimming at V came to 1 base and at J to 2 bases, leaving 5 bases not matched to a gene. The CDR3 runs to 15 residues. The germline V gene encodes CDR1 SGHRS and CDR2 YFSETQ. In DNA, the CDR3 is TGCGCCAGCAGCTTGAGGACAGGGAGAACCTACGAGCAGTACTTC. It yields the protein CASSLRTGRTYEQYF.

The genes are TRBV11-2 and TRBJ2-5; 14 nucleotides match TRBD2. V lost 5 bases to trimming and J lost 5 bases; unmatched junction nucleotides: 7. Germline loops: CDR1 SGHAT, CDR2 FQNNGV. The length of the CDR3 is 16 residues. The CDR3 sequence: CASSQGTSGRGETQYF. CDR3 coding DNA: TGTGCCAGCAGCCAAGGGACTAGCGGGAGAGGGGAGACCCAGTACTTC.

This clone occurred once. This chain links TRBV11-3 with TRBJ2-3; 11 positions agree with TRBD1. The germline gives CDR1 SGHNT, CDR2 YENEEA. The trim removed 4 bases at V and 0 bases at J, leaving 6 bases unmatched. The CDR3 extends over 17 amino acids. This CDR3 reads CASSYVGTGGSTDTQYF. The CDR3 DNA is TGTGCCAGCAGCTACGTGGGGACAGGGGGGAGCACAGATACGCAGTATTTT.

This clone has more than one count but fewer than ten. This chain joins TRBV6-5 and TRBJ1-1; perhaps TRBD1 as D (5 bases). Germline assignment: CDR1 MNHEY and CDR2 SVGAGI. The CDR3 is 15 amino acids. Between the trimmed V and J ends, which lost 0 bases and 1 base, there was a span of 9 bases. The CDR3 bases are TGTGCCAGCAGTTACTCGATTCAGGGGAACACTGAAGCTTTCTTT. Translating it yields CASSYSIQGNTEAFF.

The V and J genes are TRBV20-1 and TRBJ2-3; D is ambiguous. The CDR3 covers 11 residues. CDR1 is DFQATT and CDR2 is SNEGSKA in the germline V gene (reference sequence). V lost 3 bases, J lost 4 bases, and 5 bases lay in between. CDR3 residues: CSARYADTQYF. The DNA of the CDR3 is TGCAGTGCTAGGTATGCAGATACGCAGTATTTT.

This clone has more than one count but fewer than ten. The J gene is TRBJ2-7, the V gene TRBV6-1; 7 bases fit TRBD2. The CDR3 loop spans 12 amino acids. V lost 8 bases, J lost 6 bases, and 7 bases stayed unmatched. The germline CDR1 and CDR2 sequences are MNHNS and SASEGT. DNA of the CDR3: TGTGCCAGCGGGAGGGAGATGGCCGAGCAGTACTTC. Translated, it gives CASGREMAEQYF.